This T cell receptor (beta chain) was captured in a study of T cell repertoires in cytomegalovirus infection. The wider study: Public TCR beta signatures indicated both CMV infection and matching HLA type.

The germline V gene encodes CDR1 SGHTA and CDR2 FQGNSA. CDR3 length equals 15 residues. Trimming removed 5 bases from V and 5 bases from J, with 17 bases in between. As for this clonotype: A much larger clone differs by one base, so this may be a read error. No conserved phenylalanine or tryptophan is present at the end of the CDR3, so a read error is the likely explanation.

MiXCR, applied by TCRdb to the reads, yields one record per CDR3 protein. The repertoire holds 250,000 or so distinct CDR3 sequences, with approximately 8.3% as singletons. V usage is TRBV7-2 and J usage is TRBJ2-3; D tentatively reads TRBD1 or TRBD2 (5 bases each). The source of this sequence is a human donor in good health (CMV status not recorded). Some clones in this sample may be carry-over from other donors' samples. Input material: PBMCs. This CDR3 is CASSLQPGPGDTQYY. The CDR3 DNA reads TGTGCCAGCAGCCTCCAACCGGGACCAGGAGATACGCAGTATTAT.